The 17 T cell receptor beta chains below were found in one sample sequenced in a study of T cell responses to AZD1222 COVID-19 vaccine. Here immunoSEQ multiplex PCR was the method, and the copy in TCRdb shows in-frame clones only, minus some. The sample has under 150,000 clones, around 89% seen once. The sequenced sample was peripheral blood, obtained on day 0 of MenACWY control vaccination. Receptors originate from an adult in good health.

The chain couples TRBV5-6 to TRBJ2-2, with a possible D match to TRBD1 (5 bases). Trimming cost V 7 bases and J 1 base, with 14 bases left between them. CDR3 length: 15 residues. In germline, CDR1 is SGHDT, CDR2 YYEEEE. CDR3 DNA: TGTGCCAGCTCACAGGCAGTCTTGAACACCGGGGAGCTGTTTTTT. It encodes CASSQAVLNTGELFF.

The sample holds one count of this clone. Relative to the germline gene, one junction end is altered; a read error may explain this. This chain joins TRBV11-3 and TRBJ2-1, with TRBD1 matching over 9 bases. The CDR3 sequence is 14 residues long. Germline assignment: CDR1 SGHNT and CDR2 YENEEA. The chain's CDR3 is CASRRDRAYNKQFF. CDR3 DNA: TGTGCCAGCAGGCGGGACAGGGCTTACAATAAGCAGTTCTTC.

The chain links TRBV7-2 to TRBJ2-7; a possible D gene is TRBD1 (6 bases). Germline V gene data show CDR1 as SGHTA and CDR2 as FQGNSA. This CDR3 has 14 amino acids. Deletions cut 1 base from V and 1 base from J, with 8 bases between. The CDR3 is CASSLDRVSYEQYF. CDR3 nucleotide sequence: TGTGCCAGCAGCTTAGACAGGGTTTCCTACGAGCAGTACTTC. Supplemented by reference TRBV7-2 and TRBJ2-7, the full variable domain reads GAGVSQSPSNKVTEKGKDVELRCDPISGHTALYWYRQSLGQGLEFLIYFQGNSAPDKSGLPSDRFSAERTGGSVSTLTIQRTQQEDSAVYLCASSLDRVSYEQYFGPGTRLTVT.

V and J are TRBV4-2 and TRBJ2-5; 7 nucleotides line up with TRBD2. Per germline, CDR1 LGHNA and CDR2 YNFKEQ. The CDR3 runs to 14 residues. V was clipped by 1 base and J by 4 bases; unmatched bases: 3. CDR3 residues: CASSQGTSLETQYF. The CDR3 coding sequence is TGTGCCAGCAGCCAAGGGACTAGTCTAGAGACCCAGTACTTC.

The chain is built from TRBV5-4 and TRBJ2-3; TRBD2 matches at 8 bases. This CDR3 region has 16 residues. V was pared by 0 bases and J by 4 bases, with 7 bases of the junction left unmatched. Germline V gives CDR1 SGHNT, CDR2 YYREEE (reference sequence). CDR3 in amino acids: CASSLVASGSSDTQYF. DNA of the CDR3: TGTGCCAGCAGCTTGGTAGCGAGCGGGAGCTCAGATACGCAGTATTTT. Combining the CDR3 with reference TRBV5-4 and TRBJ2-3 gives the whole variable domain ETGVTQSPTHLIKTRGQQVTLRCSSQSGHNTVSWYQQALGQGPQFIFQYYREEENGRGNFPPRFSGLQFPNYSSELNVNALELDDSALYLCASSLVASGSSDTQYFGPGTRLTVL.

The rearrangement joins TRBV5-6 to TRBJ1-1; D is unresolved. Germline CDR1 SGHDT, CDR2 YYEEEE. Trimming removed 2 bases from V and 1 base from J, with 9 bases in between. The CDR3 has 14 amino acids. CDR3 loop: CASSLRIPNTEAFF. CDR3 bases: TGTGCCAGCAGCTTACGGATCCCGAACACTGAAGCTTTCTTT.

The chain is built from TRBV11-3 and TRBJ2-1; D possibly matches TRBD1 or TRBD2 (7 bases each). The CDR3 contains 15 residues. V lost 4 bases and J lost 5, with 15 bases in between. Germline assignment: CDR1 SGHNT and CDR2 YENEEA. The CDR3 protein is CASSSTGRVHNEQFF. CDR3 sequence (DNA): TGTGCCAGCAGCTCGACAGGGAGGGTCCACAATGAGCAGTTCTTC.

The chain recombines TRBV11-3 with TRBJ1-1; tentative D call: TRBD1 (6 bases). V lost 2 bases and J 1 base, leaving 11 bases between the germline ends. CDR3 length: 15 amino acids. CDR1 and CDR2 from the germline V gene are SGHNT and YENEEA. CDR3 amino acids: CASSLTQTGNTEAFF. CDR3 nucleotide sequence: TGTGCCAGCAGCTTAACCCAGACAGGGAACACTGAAGCTTTCTTT.

The chain is built from TRBV15 and TRBJ2-6; a possible D gene is TRBD1 (5 bases). Germline assignment: CDR1 LNHNV and CDR2 YYDKDF (reference sequence). This CDR3 region has 15 residues. Trimming removed 3 bases from V and 1 base from J, with 7 bases in between. As DNA, the CDR3 is TGTGCCACCAGCAGCCAGGGTTCTGGGGCCAACGTCCTGACTTTC. It translates to CATSSQGSGANVLTF.

This clone was found many times. This chain connects TRBV10-2 to TRBJ1-1, with D hard to call. The CDR3 has 15 amino acids. Trimming took off 0 bases at V and 5 bases at J, with 13 bases between the two ends. CDR1 is WSHSY and CDR2 is SAAADI in the germline V gene. The CDR3 nucleotides read TGCGCCAGCAGTGAGTCTGTGTATGTGATTACTGAAGCTTTCTTT. Amino acid sequence: CASSESVYVITEAFF.

The chain combines TRBV30 with TRBJ2-7; D ambiguous. The CDR3 is 13 amino acids. Germline loops: CDR1 GTSNPN, CDR2 SVGIG (reference sequence). V was cut by 0 bases and J by 0 bases, with 6 bases left in between. CDR3 coding DNA: TGTGCCTGGAGTGTAATCGCCTCCTACGAGCAGTACTTC. It encodes CAWSVIASYEQYF.

The chain is built from TRBV27 and TRBJ1-2, with 7 bases that match TRBD1. Trimming took 5 bases from V and 4 from J; bases not matched to a gene: 7. The CDR3 runs to 14 residues. The germline CDR1 and CDR2 sequences are MNHEY and SMNVEV (reference sequence). The DNA for the CDR3 is TGTGCCAGCAGTGAGGGGGCACAAACCTATGGCTACACCTTC. Translating it yields CASSEGAQTYGYTF.

The chain recombines TRBV6-2 or TRBV6-3 with TRBJ2-1, with D uncertain. The V end lost 6 bases, the J end lost 7 bases, and 16 bases lay between the germline ends. The CDR3 sequence is 14 residues long. Germline CDR1 is MNHEY and CDR2 is SVGEGT. In DNA, the CDR3 is TGTGCCAGCAGCCCCTCAGGAGAAGGAAATGAGCAGTTCTTC. It codes for CASSPSGEGNEQFF.

This clone came up once. This chain uses TRBV5-1 with TRBJ1-4; 10 nucleotides match TRBD1. The CDR3 is 17 residues long. CDR1 and CDR2 from the germline V gene are SGHRS and YFSETQ. The ends lost 1 base at V and 7 bases at J; junction bases unmatched: 10. This chain's CDR3 is CASSLTRQGASGEKLFF. As DNA, the CDR3 is TGCGCCAGCAGCTTGACGCGACAGGGGGCTTCTGGTGAAAAACTGTTTTTT.

The genes are TRBV11-2 and TRBJ2-7; 11 nucleotides match TRBD2. V was pared by 5 bases and J by 4 bases, with 7 bases of the junction left unmatched. The CDR3 is 15 residues long. Germline CDR1 reads SGHAT; CDR2 reads FQNNGV. CDR3 nucleotide sequence: TGTGCCAGCAGCCACCGACTAGCGGGACTTTACGAGCAGTACTTC. Amino acids: CASSHRLAGLYEQYF.

The chain links TRBV5-6 to TRBJ1-6; TRBD1 aligns across 10 bases. The CDR3 has 16 amino acids. From germline, CDR1 is SGHDT and CDR2 YYEEEE. J lost 6 bases, V lost 4 bases, and 7 bases had no gene match. In nucleotides, the CDR3 is TGTGCCAGCAGCCGTGCTGACAGGGGGCGTAATTCACCCCTCCACTTT. Its protein is CASSRADRGRNSPLHF.

This CDR3 is CASSQGNGGNSPLHF. The DNA of the CDR3 is TGCGCCAGCAGCCAAGGAAACGGTGGGAATTCACCCCTCCACTTT. The chain has TRBV4-1 and TRBJ1-6; D not resolved. Germline loops: CDR1 MGHRA, CDR2 YSYEKL. This CDR3 has 15 residues. Trimming removed 1 base at V and 7 bases at J, with 11 bases between.